Following are 23 T cell receptor beta chains from one sample sequenced in a study of neurological immune-mediated disorders. TCRdb reanalysed the 5' RACE reads using MiXCR and keeps one entry per CDR3 protein. The sample lists tens of thousands of distinct CDR3 sequences; roughly 2.5% were seen once. Sequences were obtained from PBMCs. These receptor sequences come from a man aged 50 to 60 with multiple sclerosis.

This clonotype was seen ten or more times. The chain has TRBV2 and TRBJ1-5, with 8 bases that match TRBD1. J gave up 4 bases and V 5 bases, and 4 bases lay outside the gene matches. Germline loops: CDR1 SNHLY, CDR2 FYNNEI. The CDR3 extends over 14 amino acids. The CDR3 is CASSRQGWNQPQHF. The CDR3 bases are TGTGCCAGCAGTCGACAGGGGTGGAATCAGCCCCAGCATTTT.

This clonotype was picked up many times. This chain uses TRBV5-1 with TRBJ1-3, with unresolved D. The CDR3 consists of 16 residues. Germline CDR1 is SGHRS and CDR2 is YFSETQ. The V and J ends lost 2 bases and 1 base respectively, with 13 bases between them. CDR3 DNA: TGCGCCAGCAGCTTAACACGTGTAGCTTCTGGAAACACCATATATTTT. Translation: CASSLTRVASGNTIYF.

This sequence joins TRBV18 and TRBJ2-6, with 10 bases lining up with TRBD1. The CDR3 consists of 19 residues. CDR1 and CDR2 from the germline V gene are KGHSH and LQKENI. Unmatched junction bases numbered 10, after V lost 3 bases and J lost 2 bases. The CDR3 spells CASSPRPGTGVAGANVLTF. The CDR3 nucleotides read TGTGCCAGCTCACCGCGTCCCGGGACAGGGGTGGCTGGGGCCAACGTCCTGACTTTC.

This clonotype was seen ten or more times. The chain uses TRBV4-2 and TRBJ1-4, with 7 bases matching TRBD1. With V trimmed by 4 bases and J by 5 bases, 7 bases remained unmatched. Germline lookup yields CDR1 LGHNA and CDR2 YNFKEQ. The CDR3 contains 15 residues. Here the CDR3 DNA reads TGTGCCAGCAGCCCCTTGGGACAGACAAATGAAAAACTGTTTTTT. Amino acids: CASSPLGQTNEKLFF.

This clonotype was seen many times. The CDR3 sequence is CASSESRTGGIYGYTF. The CDR3 DNA follows: TGCGCCAGCAGTGAGTCGAGGACAGGGGGCATCTATGGCTACACCTTC. The V gene is TRBV10-1, the J gene TRBJ1-2, with 11 bases that match TRBD1. With V trimmed by 0 bases and J by 4 bases, 4 bases remained unmatched. Looked up from germline, CDR1 is WNHNN and CDR2 is SYGVQD (reference sequence). There are 16 residues in the CDR3.

This clonotype was detected many times. This chain joins TRBV4-1 and TRBJ1-3, with D tentatively TRBD1 (6 bases). Trimming shortened V by 1 base and J by 4 bases, and 11 bases separated the two germline ends. Germline values: CDR1 MGHRA, CDR2 YSYEKL. CDR3 length equals 15 residues. For the CDR3, the DNA is TGCGCCAGCAGCCAAGCAGGGGCAGCGGGAAACACCATATATTTT. It translates to CASSQAGAAGNTIYF.

Ten or more counts support this clonotype. This chain links TRBV12-3 or TRBV12-4 with TRBJ2-1; 13 bases are shared with TRBD2. CDR3 length equals 15 residues. V lost 6 bases and J lost 6; bases outside the gene matches: 5. The CDR3 nucleotides read TGTGCCAGCAGCCCGGGACTAGCGGGGTCCAATGAGCAGTTCTTC. This sequence encodes CASSPGLAGSNEQFF.

In this sample, this clonotype is medium-sized (0.01 to 0.1%). The gene calls are TRBV5-1 and TRBJ1-4, with D possibly TRBD1 on 5 matching bases. Germline V lookup: CDR1 SGHRS, CDR2 YFSETQ. This CDR3 is built from 15 residues. Trimming stripped 4 bases from V and 5 bases from J, with 15 bases between. The CDR3 DNA reads TGCGCCAGCAGCCGGAGGGCAGGGATGAATGAAAAACTGTTTTTT. Protein: CASSRRAGMNEKLFF.

This clonotype has ten or more counts. One end of the junction is discordant with germline, which a read error may explain. This chain links TRBV7-9 with TRBJ1-5; 8 positions match TRBD1. CDR3 length: 16 amino acids. Germline V gene sequence: CDR1 SEHNR, CDR2 FQNEAQ (reference sequence). The CDR3 coding sequence is TGTGCCAGCAGCTTAGGCAGGACAGGGCGGAATCAGCCCCAGAATTTT. Encoded protein: CASSLGRTGRNQPQNF.

This clonotype was detected ten times or more. The chain has TRBV12-3 or TRBV12-4 and TRBJ2-7, with D possibly TRBD2 on 6 matching bases. Between the trimmed V and J ends, which lost 4 bases and 2 bases, there was a span of 12 bases. The CDR3 sequence is 14 residues long. The CDR3 DNA reads TGTGCCAGCAGTTGGGACTGGCTGGCCTACGAGCAGTACTTC. Protein sequence: CASSWDWLAYEQYF.

This clonotype was seen at least ten times. The V gene is TRBV7-2, the J gene TRBJ2-3; possible D gene TRBD1, 5 bases. Germline assignment: CDR1 SGHTA and CDR2 FQGNSA. The CDR3 is made up of 14 amino acids. V lost 5 bases and J 4 bases, leaving 13 bases between the germline ends. The CDR3 DNA sequence: TGTGCCAGCAGCCCCGTCCGGACATCAGATACGCAGTATTTT. Translation gives CASSPVRTSDTQYF.

The sample holds many counts of this clonotype. The chain uses TRBV18 and TRBJ2-3, with TRBD1 identical over 8 bases. The CDR3 is 17 residues long. Germline lookup yields CDR1 KGHSH and CDR2 LQKENI. V trimming: 1 base; J trimming: 1 base; junction bases outside the gene matches: 7. The CDR3 is CASSPLPTGVRTDTQYF. The CDR3 bases are TGTGCCAGCTCACCACTCCCGACAGGGGTCCGCACAGATACGCAGTATTTT.

Many counts were recorded for this clonotype. V usage is TRBV7-9 and J usage is TRBJ2-3; 9 nucleotides align to TRBD2. The CDR3 sequence is 17 residues long. V shed 5 bases, J shed 1 base, and the junction held 10 bases outside the gene matches. Germline values: CDR1 SEHNR, CDR2 FQNEAQ (reference sequence). CDR3: CASSALTSGSGTDTQYF. The DNA of the CDR3 is TGTGCCAGCAGCGCCCTGACTAGCGGATCCGGCACAGATACGCAGTATTTT.

Sample share makes this clonotype medium-sized. This chain links TRBV20-1 with TRBJ2-7, with 10 bases matching TRBD2. CDR1 and CDR2 from the germline V gene are DFQATT and SNEGSKA (reference sequence). V was clipped by 6 bases and J by 6 bases; unmatched bases: 11. There are 14 residues in the CDR3. The CDR3 region is CSATGGTSVGEQYF. As DNA, the CDR3 is TGCAGTGCGACTGGCGGGACTAGCGTTGGCGAGCAGTACTTC.

This clonotype was recorded many times. The rearrangement joins TRBV11-2 to TRBJ2-1; 10 bases map to TRBD2. Trimming cost V 4 bases and J 8 bases; bases outside gene matches: 14. This CDR3 is built from 17 residues. The germline V gene encodes CDR1 SGHAT and CDR2 FQNNGV. CDR3 coding DNA: TGTGCCAGCAGCTGGGCACGAGCGGGGGGGCATTCCCATGAGCAGTTCTTC. Its translation: CASSWARAGGHSHEQFF.

In its sample, this clonotype was seen many times. The chain couples TRBV6-2 or TRBV6-3 to TRBJ1-5; D ambiguous. The ends were cut back, 6 bases at V and 2 bases at J, with 17 bases in the middle. The V gene's germline CDR1 is MNHEY and CDR2 SVGEGT. This CDR3 has 16 residues. The CDR3 sequence: CASRKSGPTGNQPQHF. As DNA, the CDR3 is TGTGCCAGCAGGAAGTCCGGACCGACGGGCAATCAGCCCCAGCATTTT.

At least ten counts were recorded for this clonotype. The chain couples TRBV5-1 to TRBJ1-1; perhaps TRBD1 as D (6 bases). V shed 4 bases and J shed 4 bases, with 11 bases lying between them. The CDR3 is 13 residues long. Germline assignment: CDR1 SGHRS and CDR2 YFSETQ. CDR3 in amino acids: CASSPRDTTEAFF. CDR3 nucleotide sequence: TGCGCCAGCAGCCCCCGGGACACCACTGAAGCTTTCTTT.

This clonotype was counted ten times or more. The CDR3 coding sequence is TGTGCCAGCAGACTGGGGGCCGGCTATGGCTACACCTTC. This translates into CASRLGAGYGYTF. The V gene is TRBV6-5, the J gene TRBJ1-2, with D perhaps TRBD1 (6 bases). Deletions cut 6 bases from V and 4 bases from J, with 12 bases between. Looked up from germline, CDR1 is MNHEY and CDR2 is SVGAGI. This CDR3 region has 13 residues.

This clonotype has a handful of counts. A much larger clone lies a single base off, so this may be a read error. The rearrangement uses TRBV12-3 or TRBV12-4 and TRBJ1-1, with no clear D. Deletions cut 2 bases from V and 1 base from J, with 8 bases between. The CDR3 runs to 14 residues. CDR3 DNA: TGTGCCAGCAGTTTATTCAAGACGAACACTGAAGCTTTCTTT. This codes for CASSLFKTNTEAFF.

This clonotype has ten or more counts. This chain connects TRBV12-3 or TRBV12-4 to TRBJ2-7; 7 bases agree with TRBD1. V shed 5 bases, J shed 2 bases, and the junction held 9 bases outside the gene matches. This CDR3 spans 15 amino acids. This CDR3 reads CASSVTGATTYEQYF. Here the CDR3 DNA reads TGTGCCAGCAGTGTCACAGGGGCCACGACCTACGAGCAGTACTTC.

This clonotype has at least ten counts. The chain joins TRBV2 to TRBJ1-6, with 9 bases fitting TRBD1. Per germline, CDR1 SNHLY and CDR2 FYNNEI. The CDR3 runs 15 residues. V shed 7 bases, J shed 6 bases, and the junction held 7 bases outside the gene matches. The CDR3 sequence: CASTKDRGSNSPLHF. In DNA form, the CDR3 reads TGTGCCAGCACTAAGGACAGGGGCTCTAATTCACCCCTCCACTTT.

Notes on this clonotype: A much larger clone differs from this one at a single base, so this may be a read error. The chain is built from TRBV20-1 and TRBJ2-7; no clear D. This CDR3 has 13 amino acids. Germline V gene sequence: CDR1 DFQATT, CDR2 SNEGSKA (reference sequence). The ends were cut back, 3 bases at V and 0 bases at J, with 9 bases in the middle. The CDR3 nucleotides are TGCAGTGCTAGCGGGCCCGACTCCTACGAGCAGTACGTC. It translates to CSASGPDSYEQYV.

This clonotype was counted ten times or more. The V and J genes are TRBV20-1 and TRBJ2-1, with 7 bases fitting TRBD2. Germline lookup yields CDR1 DFQATT and CDR2 SNEGSKA (reference sequence). With V trimmed by 5 bases and J by 7 bases, 2 bases remained unmatched. The CDR3 loop spans 11 amino acids. The CDR3 sequence is CSAGLVNEQFF. For the CDR3, the DNA is TGCAGTGCTGGACTAGTAAATGAGCAGTTCTTC.